A selection of T cell receptor beta chains follows, all from one sample in a study of blood T cell repertoires in COVID-19. Data came from immunoSEQ multiplex PCR; TCRdb stores just in-frame clones and leaves some out. This table holds about 200,000 clones, 86% found once. Input material: peripheral blood. These receptors originate from a woman in her forties or fifties with acute or convalescent COVID-19. The CDR3 runs from the conserved cysteine through the conserved F or W. D genes are given only for firm matches. A clone size is listed for some rows: how often the clone was seen (once, few, many), or a class if it is expanded.

v_gene,j_gene,abundance,d_gene,CDR3nt,CDR3aa
TRBV4-3,TRBJ2-1,NA,TRBD1,TGCGCCAGCAGCCATCTGCTAGGGACAGGGGGGGATGAGCAGTTCTTC,CASSHLLGTGGDEQFF
TRBV9,TRBJ1-4,NA,NA,TGTGCCAGCAGCCCGGACAGCCGGGATGAAAAACTGTTTTTT,CASSPDSRDEKLFF
TRBV6-6,TRBJ1-2,NA,TRBD1,TGTGCCAGCAGTTACGACAGGGACTATGGCTACACCTTC,CASSYDRDYGYTF
TRBV12-5,TRBJ2-3,NA,NA,TGTGCTAGTGGGACGACACTTAGCACAGATACGCAGTATTTT,CASGTTLSTDTQYF
TRBV7-8,TRBJ1-5,few,TRBD1,TGTGCCAGCAGCTGGAGTACAGGGGATAGCAATCAGCCCCAGCATTTT,CASSWSTGDSNQPQHF
TRBV27,TRBJ2-5,NA,NA,TGTGCCAGCAGTCCAAGGCGGGGCCAAGAGACCCAGTACTTC,CASSPRRGQETQYF
TRBV21-1,TRBJ2-1,NA,NA,TGTGCCAGCAGCAAGGGCCTCCACTCCTATGATGAGCAGTTCTTC,CASSKGLHSYDEQFF
TRBV3-1/TRBV3-2,TRBJ1-2,NA,TRBD1,TGTGCCAGCAGCCAACGCGACAGGGGGAGAGGCTACACCTTC,CASSQRDRGRGYTF
TRBV7-2,TRBJ2-7,NA,TRBD2,TGTGCCAGCAGCAACACGGGACTAGCAGGGGAGCAGTACTTC,CASSNTGLAGEQYF
TRBV5-1,TRBJ2-3,NA,NA,TGCGCCAGCAGCGGAGAGGCGGCCACAGATACGCAGTATTTT,CASSGEAATDTQYF
TRBV18,TRBJ1-1,few,NA,TGTGCCAGCTCCGACGAGGGGGACACTGAAGCTTTCTTT,CASSDEGDTEAFF
TRBV19,TRBJ1-1,NA,NA,TGTGCCAGTAGTATGGTCCGGGAGACTGGGAACACTGAAGCTTTCTTT,CASSMVRETGNTEAFF
TRBV30,TRBJ1-5,NA,NA,TGTGCCTGGAGTGCCCTGGAAGGGGGTCAGCCCCAGCATTTT,CAWSALEGGQPQHF
TRBV7-9,TRBJ2-1,NA,TRBD2,TGTGCCAGCAGCTTAGACGTAAGAGCGGGAGGTAATGAGCAGTTCTTC,CASSLDVRAGGNEQFF
TRBV11-3,TRBJ2-1,NA,TRBD2,TGTGCCAGCAGCCCTTGGGGGGGTCCCTACAATGAGCAGTTCTTC,CASSPWGGPYNEQFF
TRBV5-6,TRBJ2-2,once,TRBD2,TGTGCCAGCAGCTTTCTAGCGGGGGGTAAAACCGGGGAGCTGTTTTTT,CASSFLAGGKTGELFF
TRBV30,TRBJ1-6,few,NA,TGTGCCTGGAGTGGTCGAGGGAGGAGGTCCGATTCACCCCTCCACTTT,CAWSGRGRRSDSPLHF
TRBV28,TRBJ2-1,NA,NA,TGTGCCAGCAGGGGACACCATGAGCAGTTCTTC,CASRGHHEQFF
TRBV10-3,TRBJ2-7,NA,TRBD2,TGTGCCATCAGTGAGTCGTCGTTAGCGGGATGGGGCGAGCAGTACTTC,CAISESSLAGWGEQYF
TRBV2,TRBJ1-1,NA,NA,TGTGCCAGCACCGCTGCACGACTTATGAACACTGAAGCTTTCTTT,CASTAARLMNTEAFF
TRBV11-3,TRBJ2-1,NA,TRBD1,TGTGCCAGCAGCACCTCCGGGACAGGCACCTACAATGAGCAGTTCTTC,CASSTSGTGTYNEQFF
TRBV7-8,TRBJ2-1,once,TRBD2,TGTGCCAGCAGCTCCCCCCCGGGACTAAACAATGAGCAGTTCTTC,CASSSPPGLNNEQFF
TRBV27,TRBJ1-6,once,NA,TGTGCCAGCAGTTCGGACAGTTATAATTCACCCCTCCACTTT,CASSSDSYNSPLHF
TRBV6-5,TRBJ2-6,NA,NA,TGTGCCACCGAGAGGGCTGGGGCCAACGTCCTGACTTTC,CATERAGANVLTF
TRBV20-1,TRBJ2-5,NA,NA,TGCAGTGCTAGTAGTGGGGCGGGGGAGACCCAGTACTTC,CSASSGAGETQYF
TRBV19,TRBJ2-1,NA,NA,TGTGCCAGTAGTATAGTATCAGGCCTCTCCTACAATGAGCAGTTCTTC,CASSIVSGLSYNEQFF
TRBV27,TRBJ2-2,NA,TRBD1,TGTGCCAGCGCCCCCTTTGGGACAGGGCACACCGGGGAGCTGTTTTTT,CASAPFGTGHTGELFF
TRBV5-5,TRBJ1-5,NA,NA,TGTGCCAGCAGCTTGGGGGTGCGGGGTGGTAGAGGACAGCCCCAGCATTTT,CASSLGVRGGRGQPQHF
TRBV11-2,TRBJ1-2,NA,TRBD1,TGTGCCAGCAGCTTAGGGGGACAGGGGGCTAACTATGGCTACACCTTC,CASSLGGQGANYGYTF
TRBV4-1,TRBJ2-1,NA,TRBD1,TGCGCCAGCAGCCAAGGGACAGGGGATAATGAGCAGTTCTTC,CASSQGTGDNEQFF
TRBV24-1,TRBJ2-1,NA,TRBD1,TGTGCCACCAGTGACCCCTCGACAGGGACGATCTTC,CATSDPSTGTIF
TRBV19,TRBJ1-5,NA,TRBD1,TGTGCCAGTAAAGACAGGGTGGGGAATCAGCCCCAGCATTTT,CASKDRVGNQPQHF
TRBV4-3,TRBJ1-1,NA,NA,TGCGCCAGCAGCCAAGGACAGACCACTGAAGCTTTCTTT,CASSQGQTTEAFF
TRBV6-5,TRBJ2-3,NA,TRBD1,TGTGCCAGCGCCGTACAGGGGCCAGTCACAGATACGCAGTATTTT,CASAVQGPVTDTQYF
TRBV3-1/TRBV3-2,TRBJ2-7,NA,TRBD2,TGTGCCACGTCGACCATAGCGGGAGGGCCTGACGAGCAGTACTTC,CATSTIAGGPDEQYF